This T cell receptor (beta chain) was sequenced during a study of blood T cell repertoires in COVID-19. Study-wide background: Acute and convalescent COVID-19 samples came from the United States, Italy and Spain.

Assay: immunoSEQ multiplex PCR; the TCRdb copy retains only in-frame clones and omits some. The sample contains about 97,000 clones, around nine tenths of which appear only once. The sequenced sample consisted of peripheral blood. The receptor's source is a man aged 50 to 60 with active or convalescent COVID-19.

The CDR3 region has the DNA TGCGCCAGCAGCCCCCGTCCCGGAGGGTTCGCAGATACGCAGTATTTT. Its protein product is CASSPRPGGFADTQYF. The chain links TRBV5-1 to TRBJ2-3; a weak D match, TRBD2 (6 bases). V was shortened by 4 bases and J by 4 bases, with 19 bases between the two germline ends. CDR1 SGHRS and CDR2 YFSETQ come from the germline V gene. The CDR3 is 16 amino acids.